Here is one TCR beta chain with its context. These data belong to a study of blood T cell repertoires in COVID-19. Method: immunoSEQ multiplex PCR; TCRdb's copy keeps in-frame clones and lacks some. This table holds over 120,000 clones, 75% to 85% found once. CDR1 is LNHDA, CDR2 SQIVND, per germline (reference sequence). The CDR3 has 16 residues. V was clipped by 2 bases and J by 0 bases, with 13 bases between them. The chain combines TRBV19 with TRBJ1-2; tentatively, D is TRBD1 (5 bases). The specimen was peripheral blood. The clonotype was recovered from a man aged 55 to 70 with active or convalescent COVID-19. The CDR3 sequence is CASSIQLGATNYGYTF. CDR3 bases: TGTGCCAGTAGTATACAATTAGGGGCGACTAACTATGGCTACACCTTC.